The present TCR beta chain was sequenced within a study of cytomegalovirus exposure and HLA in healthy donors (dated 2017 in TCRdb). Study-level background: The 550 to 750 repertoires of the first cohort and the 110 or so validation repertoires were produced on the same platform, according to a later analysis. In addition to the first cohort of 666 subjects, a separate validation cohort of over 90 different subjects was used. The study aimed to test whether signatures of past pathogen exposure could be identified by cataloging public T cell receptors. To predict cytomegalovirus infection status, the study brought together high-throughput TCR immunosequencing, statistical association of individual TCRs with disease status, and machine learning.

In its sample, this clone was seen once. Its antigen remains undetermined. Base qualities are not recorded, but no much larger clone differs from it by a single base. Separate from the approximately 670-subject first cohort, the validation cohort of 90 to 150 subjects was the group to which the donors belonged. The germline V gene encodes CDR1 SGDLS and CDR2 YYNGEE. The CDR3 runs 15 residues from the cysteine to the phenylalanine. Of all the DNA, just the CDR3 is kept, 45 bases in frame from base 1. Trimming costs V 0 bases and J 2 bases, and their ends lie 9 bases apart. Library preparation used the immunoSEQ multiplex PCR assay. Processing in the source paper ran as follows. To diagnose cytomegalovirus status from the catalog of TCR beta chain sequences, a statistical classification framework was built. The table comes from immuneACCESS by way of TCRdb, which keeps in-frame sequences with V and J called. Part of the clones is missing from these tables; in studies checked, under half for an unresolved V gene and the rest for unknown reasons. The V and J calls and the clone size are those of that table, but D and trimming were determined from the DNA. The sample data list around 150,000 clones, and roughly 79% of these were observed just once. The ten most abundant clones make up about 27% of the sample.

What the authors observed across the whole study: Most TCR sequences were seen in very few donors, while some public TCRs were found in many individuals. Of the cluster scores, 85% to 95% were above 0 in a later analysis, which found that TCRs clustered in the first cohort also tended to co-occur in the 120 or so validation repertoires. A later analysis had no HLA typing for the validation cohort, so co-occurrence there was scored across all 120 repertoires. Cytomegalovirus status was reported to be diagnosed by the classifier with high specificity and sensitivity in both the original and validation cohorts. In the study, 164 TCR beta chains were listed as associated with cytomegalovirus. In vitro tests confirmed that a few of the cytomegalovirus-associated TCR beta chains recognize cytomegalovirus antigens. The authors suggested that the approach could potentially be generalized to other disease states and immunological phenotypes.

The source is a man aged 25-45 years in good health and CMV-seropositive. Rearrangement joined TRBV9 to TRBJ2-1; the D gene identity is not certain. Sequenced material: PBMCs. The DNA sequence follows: TGTGCCAGCAGCGTAGGGAGCGACCCCTACAATGAGCAGTTCTTC. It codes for CASSVGSDPYNEQFF.